A selection of T cell receptor beta chains follows, all from one sample in a study of shared clonotypes between healthy human individuals. The protocol was immunoSEQ multiplex PCR, while the TCRdb copy is restricted to in-frame clones and leaves out a portion. The sample records hundreds of thousands of clones, roughly 78% being singletons. The sequenced sample consisted of memory CD4+ T cells sorted from blood. The receptors were gathered from a woman between 25 and 40 years old in good health. CDR3s include the opening cysteine and the closing phenylalanine or tryptophan. Fields, in order: D gene, V gene, clone size, J gene, CDR3 length, CDR3 protein, CDR3 DNA. The D gene is left open where the match is weak. Some rows have no size entry. The others give once, few or many, or a class for an expanded clone.

>TRBD1|TRBV7-2|-|TRBJ1-2|15
CASSFTGTGGGGYTF
TGTGCCAGCAGCTTTACCGGGACAGGAGGGGGAGGCTACACCTTC
>TRBD2|TRBV7-9|-|TRBJ2-3|16
CASSPGLAEITDTQYF
TGTGCCAGCAGCCCCGGACTAGCAGAAATCACAGATACGCAGTATTTT
>-|TRBV28|-|TRBJ1-2|11
CASTQEGGYTF
TGTGCCAGCACCCAAGAGGGGGGCTACACCTTC
>-|TRBV21-1|-|TRBJ2-7|14
CASSDTGRGYEQYF
TGTGCCAGCAGCGACACGGGACGAGGCTACGAGCAGTACTTC
>-|TRBV11-2|-|TRBJ2-1|16
CASSWDWAISYNEQFF
TGTGCCAGCAGCTGGGACTGGGCGATCTCCTACAATGAGCAGTTCTTC
>TRBD1|TRBV5-8|many|TRBJ2-7|15
CASSLTGGRSYEQYF
TGTGCCAGCAGCCTAACAGGGGGCCGGTCCTACGAGCAGTACTTC
>-|TRBV29-1|-|TRBJ1-3|14
CSVWTASSGNTIYF
TGCAGCGTCTGGACAGCAAGCTCTGGAAACACCATATATTTT
>-|TRBV27|-|TRBJ2-6|17
CASSLFSIGSGANVLTF
TGTGCCAGCAGTTTATTCTCGATCGGCTCTGGGGCCAACGTCCTGACTTTC
>-|TRBV25-1|-|TRBJ2-1|10
CASSENEQFF
TGTGCCAGCAGTGAAAATGAGCAGTTCTTC
>-|TRBV7-2|-|TRBJ2-1|17
CASSLASQGSPYNEQFF
TGTGCCAGCAGCTTAGCGTCACAGGGTTCTCCCTACAATGAGCAGTTCTTC
>-|TRBV7-9|-|TRBJ1-1|15
CASSSSGTTNTEAFF
TGTGCCAGCAGCTCCTCCGGGACAACGAACACTGAAGCTTTCTTT
>TRBD1|TRBV27|-|TRBJ2-2|16
CASSPRTGGDTGELFF
TGTGCCAGCAGTCCGAGGACAGGGGGCGACACCGGGGAGCTGTTTTTT
>-|TRBV28|-|TRBJ1-2|17
CAIEGGLGSISDYGYTF
TGTGCCATCGAAGGGGGGCTGGGGTCCATCTCCGACTATGGCTACACCTTC
>-|TRBV18|-|TRBJ2-2|15
CASSGVESNTGELFF
TGTGCCAGCTCCGGAGTAGAGTCGAACACCGGGGAGCTGTTTTTT
>TRBD1|TRBV6-5|-|TRBJ1-5|13
CASSRTGNQPQHF
TGTGCCAGCAGCCGGACAGGGAATCAGCCCCAGCATTTT
>TRBD1|TRBV28|-|TRBJ2-3|19
CASARTGTRNAFSTDTQYF
TGTGCCAGCGCCCGGACAGGCACCAGAAACGCCTTTAGCACAGATACGCAGTATTTT
>TRBD2|TRBV10-3|-|TRBJ2-1|14
CATSIAGRNNEQFF
TGTGCCACCTCAATAGCGGGAAGGAACAATGAGCAGTTCTTC
>TRBD1|TRBV5-1|many|TRBJ2-7|15
CASSLGDRDSPEQYF
TGCGCCAGCAGCTTGGGGGACAGGGACTCACCCGAGCAGTACTTC